These 4 T cell receptor beta chains were sequenced from one sample in a study of T cells expressing NK-cell markers. TCRdb reprocessed the 5' RACE reads; each CDR3 protein has one entry and no DNA is given. The data show about 150,000 distinct CDR3 sequences, and the top ten clones hold 37%. Sequenced material: blood T cells: a sorted CD56 or NKG2C T cell subset, CD4+ or CD8+ T cells, or bulk PBMC T cells (not recorded which). These receptors were obtained from a woman aged 45-59 years in good health.

V is TRBV2 and J is TRBJ2-5. CDR3 length: 13 residues. Germline-derived CDR1 and CDR2 are SNHLY and FYNNEI. The CDR3 loop is CASSAGSGKTQYF.

The chain has TRBV5-6 and TRBJ2-7; there is no DNA to check the TCRdb D call of TRBD1. Germline V gives CDR1 SGHDT, CDR2 YYEEEE. This CDR3 spans 15 amino acids. CDR3 sequence: CASSFPGQVFNEQYF.

The J gene is TRBJ2-3, the V gene TRBV24-1. Germline CDR1 is KGHDR and CDR2 is SFDVKD. The CDR3 has 13 residues. The chain's CDR3 is CATSEDDRDTQYF.

The chain recombines TRBV20-1 with TRBJ2-2. Germline lookup yields CDR1 DFQATT and CDR2 SNEGSKA (reference sequence). This CDR3 comprises 13 residues. The CDR3: CSAADIRTGELFF.